This paragraph reports one TCR beta chain. The protocol was immunoSEQ multiplex PCR, while the TCRdb copy is restricted to in-frame clones and leaves out a portion. The profile shows 200,000 to 250,000 clones, 80% to 90% of them singletons. This sample stems from a study of blood T cell repertoires in COVID-19. Study-wide context: Some COVID-19 samples were acute and others convalescent; all came from the United States, Italy and Spain. Sources were T cells, B-cell-depleted T cells, or PBMCs; the material itself was cDNA or gDNA.

Participants reported their clinical history, and cohort assignment relied on those reports. All exposed participants met a person with COVID-19 within 2 weeks before entering the study. V lost 6 bases and J lost 0; bases outside the gene matches: 3. This CDR3 comprises 14 residues. Per germline, CDR1 SGHRS and CDR2 YFSETQ. V usage is TRBV5-1 and J usage is TRBJ2-5; 9 positions agree with TRBD2. The clonotype comes from a woman aged 40 to 50 who had been exposed to COVID-19. What was sequenced was PBMCs or T cells enriched from blood (not recorded which). The CDR3 is CASTSGGNQETQYF. In nucleotides, the CDR3 is TGCGCCAGCACGAGCGGGGGGAACCAAGAGACCCAGTACTTC.